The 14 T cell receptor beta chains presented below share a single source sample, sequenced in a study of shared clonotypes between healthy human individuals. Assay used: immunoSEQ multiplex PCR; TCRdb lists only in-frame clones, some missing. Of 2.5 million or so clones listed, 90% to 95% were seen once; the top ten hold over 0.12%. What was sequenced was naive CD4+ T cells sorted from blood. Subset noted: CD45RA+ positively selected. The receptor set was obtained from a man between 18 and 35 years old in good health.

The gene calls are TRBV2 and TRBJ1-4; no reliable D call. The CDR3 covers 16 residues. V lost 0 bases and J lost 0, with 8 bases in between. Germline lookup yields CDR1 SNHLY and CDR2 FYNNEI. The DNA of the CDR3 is TGTGCCAGCAGTGAAGCGAACCCAGCAACTAATGAAAAACTGTTTTTT. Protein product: CASSEANPATNEKLFF.

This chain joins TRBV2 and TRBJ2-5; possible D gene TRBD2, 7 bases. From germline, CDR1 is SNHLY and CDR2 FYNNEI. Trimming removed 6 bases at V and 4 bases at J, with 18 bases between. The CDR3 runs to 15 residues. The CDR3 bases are TGTGCCAGCAGCGGGGAGGGGGGCCGTTTAGAGACCCAGTACTTC. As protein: CASSGEGGRLETQYF.

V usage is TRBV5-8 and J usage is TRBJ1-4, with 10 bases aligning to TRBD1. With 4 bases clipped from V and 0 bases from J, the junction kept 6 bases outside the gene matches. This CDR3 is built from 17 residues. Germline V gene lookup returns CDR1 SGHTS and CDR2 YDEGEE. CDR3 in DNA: TGTGCCAGCAGCACCGGGACAGGGGCTACAACTAATGAAAAACTGTTTTTT. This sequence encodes CASSTGTGATTNEKLFF.

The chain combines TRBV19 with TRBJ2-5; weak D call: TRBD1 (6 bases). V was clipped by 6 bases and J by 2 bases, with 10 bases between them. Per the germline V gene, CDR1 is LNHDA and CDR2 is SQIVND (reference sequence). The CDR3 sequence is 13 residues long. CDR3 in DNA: TGTGCCAGTAGCTGGACAGCTCAAGAGACCCAGTACTTC. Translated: CASSWTAQETQYF.

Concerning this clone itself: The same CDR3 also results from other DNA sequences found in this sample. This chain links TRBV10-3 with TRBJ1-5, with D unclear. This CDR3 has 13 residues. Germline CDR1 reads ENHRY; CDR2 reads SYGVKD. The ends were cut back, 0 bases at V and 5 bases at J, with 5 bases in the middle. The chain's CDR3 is CAISESADQPQHF. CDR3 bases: TGTGCCATCAGTGAGTCGGCGGATCAGCCCCAGCATTTT.

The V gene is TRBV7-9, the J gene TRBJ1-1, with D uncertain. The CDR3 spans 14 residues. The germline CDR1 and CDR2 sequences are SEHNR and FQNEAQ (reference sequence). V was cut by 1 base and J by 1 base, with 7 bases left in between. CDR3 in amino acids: CASSLVVENTEAFF. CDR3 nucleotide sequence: TGTGCCAGCAGCTTAGTGGTGGAGAACACTGAAGCTTTCTTT.

The CDR3 sequence: CASSSPGLSGNEKLFF. For the CDR3, the DNA is TGTGCCAGCTCCTCCCCGGGCCTTTCTGGGAATGAAAAACTGTTTTTT. V usage is TRBV18 and J usage is TRBJ1-4; no definite D call. The germline V gene has CDR1 KGHSH and CDR2 LQKENI. V was trimmed by 6 bases and J by 5 bases, leaving 19 bases between them. This CDR3 is 16 amino acids long.

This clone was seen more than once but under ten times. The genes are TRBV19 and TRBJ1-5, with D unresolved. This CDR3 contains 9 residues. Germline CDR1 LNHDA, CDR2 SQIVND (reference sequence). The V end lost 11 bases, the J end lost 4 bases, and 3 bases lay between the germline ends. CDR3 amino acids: CALNQPQHF. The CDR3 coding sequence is TGTGCCCTTAATCAGCCCCAGCATTTT.

This chain's CDR3 is CASAGLAAETQYF. The CDR3 DNA follows: TGTGCCAGCGCGGGACTAGCGGCAGAGACCCAGTACTTC. The chain recombines TRBV2 with TRBJ2-5, with 11 bases identical to TRBD2. The CDR3 runs 13 residues. CDR1 and CDR2 (germline): SNHLY, FYNNEI. The J segment lost 4 bases and the V segment lost 8 bases, leaving 3 bases of the junction unmatched.

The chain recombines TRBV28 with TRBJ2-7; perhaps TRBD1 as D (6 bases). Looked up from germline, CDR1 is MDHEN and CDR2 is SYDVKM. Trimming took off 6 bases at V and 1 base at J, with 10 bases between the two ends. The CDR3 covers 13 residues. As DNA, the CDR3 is TGTGCCAGCAGGACCGACAGGTCCTACGAGCAGTACTTC. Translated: CASRTDRSYEQYF.

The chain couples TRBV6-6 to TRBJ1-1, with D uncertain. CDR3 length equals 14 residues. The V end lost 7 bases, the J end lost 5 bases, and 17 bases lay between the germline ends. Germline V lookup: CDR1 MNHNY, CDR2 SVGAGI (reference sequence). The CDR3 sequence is CASTNMRTETEAFF. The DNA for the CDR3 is TGTGCCAGCACCAATATGAGGACGGAAACTGAAGCTTTCTTT.

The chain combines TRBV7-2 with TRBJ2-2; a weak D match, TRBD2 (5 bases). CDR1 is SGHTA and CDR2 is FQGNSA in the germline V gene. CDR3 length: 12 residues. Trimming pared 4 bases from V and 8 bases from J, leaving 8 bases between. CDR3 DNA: TGTGCCAGCAGCTCACCGGGAGGGGAGCTGTTTTTT. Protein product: CASSSPGGELFF.

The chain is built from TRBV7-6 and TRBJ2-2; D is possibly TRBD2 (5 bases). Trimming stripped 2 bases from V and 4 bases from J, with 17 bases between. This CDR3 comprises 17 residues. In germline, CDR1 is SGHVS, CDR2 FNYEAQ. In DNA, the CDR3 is TGTGCCAGCAGCTTATATGGAGAACTAGTAAGCACCGGGGAGCTGTTTTTT. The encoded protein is CASSLYGELVSTGELFF.

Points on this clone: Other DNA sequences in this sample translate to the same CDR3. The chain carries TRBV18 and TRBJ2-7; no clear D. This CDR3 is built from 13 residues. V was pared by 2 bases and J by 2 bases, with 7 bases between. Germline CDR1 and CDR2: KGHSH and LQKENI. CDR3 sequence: CASSPGVAYEQYF. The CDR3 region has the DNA TGTGCCAGCTCACCAGGGGTCGCCTACGAGCAGTACTTC.